This TCR beta chain was recorded in a study of Graves' ophthalmopathy and Graves' hyperthyroidism. The table lists this clonotype with many counts. Other autoimmune diseases, uncontrolled infections, pregnancy or lactation ruled patients out of participation. V was clipped by 5 bases and J by 3 bases, with 17 bases between them. The germline V gene encodes CDR1 SGHTA and CDR2 FQGNSA. The length of the CDR3 is 15 residues. RNA transcripts served as template for amplifying TCR beta CDR3 sequences. The first round was an RT-PCR with HTBI primers, and the second round was a multiplex PCR. Via MiXCR, TCRdb re-called the multiplex PCR reads, giving one row per CDR3 protein. This repertoire shows some 350,000 distinct CDR3 sequences, approximately 17% found once; its top ten account for 2.4%.

The clonotype was recovered from an adult woman with stable Graves' hyperthyroidism. Sequenced sample: peripheral blood. The chain joins TRBV7-2 to TRBJ2-7, with a possible D match to TRBD1 (6 bases). CDR3 in amino acids: CASSHQTGQIYEQYF. The DNA of the CDR3 is TGTGCCAGCAGCCACCAGACAGGACAGATCTACGAGCAGTACTTC. Filled out from reference TRBV7-2 and TRBJ2-7, the complete variable domain reads GAGVSQSPSNKVTEKGKDVELRCDPISGHTALYWYRQSLGQGLEFLIYFQGNSAPDKSGLPSDRFSAERTGGSVSTLTIQRTQQEDSAVYLCASSHQTGQIYEQYFGPGTRLTVT.